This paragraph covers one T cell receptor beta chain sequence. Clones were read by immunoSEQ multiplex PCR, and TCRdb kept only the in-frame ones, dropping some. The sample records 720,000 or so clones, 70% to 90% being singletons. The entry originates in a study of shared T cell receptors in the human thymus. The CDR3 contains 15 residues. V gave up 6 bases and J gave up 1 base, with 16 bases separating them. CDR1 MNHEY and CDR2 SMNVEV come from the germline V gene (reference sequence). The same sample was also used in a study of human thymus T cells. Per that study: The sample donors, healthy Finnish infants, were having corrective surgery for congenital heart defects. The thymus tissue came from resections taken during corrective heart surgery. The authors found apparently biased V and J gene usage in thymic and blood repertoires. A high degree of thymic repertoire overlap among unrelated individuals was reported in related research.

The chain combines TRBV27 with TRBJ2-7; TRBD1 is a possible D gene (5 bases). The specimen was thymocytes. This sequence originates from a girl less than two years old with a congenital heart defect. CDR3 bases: TGTGCCAGCAGCCCCCCGGGCAGGGATTCCTACGAGCAGTACTTC. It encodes CASSPPGRDSYEQYF.